This T cell receptor beta chain emerged from a study of cytomegalovirus exposure and HLA in healthy donors. Whole-study results and caveats: In an earlier analysis, most TCR beta V segments were productive about 90% or about 30% of the time.

Use of 60 Vbeta and 13 Jbeta primers characterized the PCR. TCRdb keeps only in-frame clones here, not all; method: immunoSEQ multiplex PCR. The sample records around 110,000 clones, roughly 80% being singletons. Remarks on this clone: Its antigen is unknown.

The germline V gene encodes CDR1 KGHSH and CDR2 LQKENI. Trimming left V 3 bases short and J 8 bases short, with 7 bases between. The CDR3 runs 12 residues. This chain links TRBV18 with TRBJ1-4; a possible D gene is TRBD1 (6 bases). The sequence was collected from a man younger than 45 in good health and CMV-seropositive. The sample comprised PBMCs. The CDR3 protein is CASSPQGEKLFF. The CDR3 nucleotides read TGTGCCAGCTCACCTCAGGGGGAAAAACTGTTTTTT. Using reference TRBV18 and TRBJ1-4 for the parts outside the CDR3, the full variable domain is NAGVMQNPRHLVRRRGQEARLRCSPMKGHSHVYWYRQLPEEGLKFMVYLQKENIIDESGMPKERFSAEFPKEGPSILRIQQVVRGDSAAYFCASSPQGEKLFFGSGTQLSVL.